This T cell receptor (beta chain) was captured in a study of blood T cell repertoires in COVID-19. Study at large: Samples taken during acute and convalescent COVID-19 were collected in the United States, Italy and Spain. T cells, B-cell-depleted T cells, or PBMCs supplied cDNA or gDNA.

Looked up from germline, CDR1 is SGHTA and CDR2 is FQGNSA. This CDR3 contains 14 residues. V dropped 5 bases and J dropped 6; count of bases not matched to a gene: 6. In the original processing: Amplified reference gene primers provided the basis for estimating nucleated cell counts. Sequenced by immunoSEQ multiplex PCR; TCRdb stores in-frame clones only, minus some. V and J calls and clone size follow that table, whereas D and trimming were derived from the DNA. The profile shows 200,000 to 300,000 clones, roughly 86% of them singletons. The sequence was collected from a man in his forties or fifties who had recovered from COVID-19. This chain joins TRBV7-2 and TRBJ1-5, with 8 bases lining up with TRBD1. Sequencing was performed on peripheral blood. The CDR3 sequence: CASSPGQGLQPQHF. Written as DNA, the CDR3 is TGTGCCAGCAGCCCAGGACAGGGTCTTCAGCCCCAGCATTTT.